A single sample gave rise to the 21 T cell receptor beta chains below, sequenced in a study of T cells after yellow fever vaccination (dated by TCRdb to between 2018 and 2021). Per the publication, the treatment or condition label means: live attenuated yellow fever vaccine strain. Receptor amplification or capture employed 5' RACE. Sequencer: Illumina HiSeq 2500. TCRdb's own reprocessing of the public reads used fastp at Q25 and MiXCR and kept productive beta chains. Rows are unified per CDR3 protein, each entry keeping the most common DNA and genes. The sample profile shows around 310,000 distinct CDR3 sequences; 8.7% of them were found once. Roughly 18% of the sample lies in the top ten. The source material was PBMCs, sampled on the day of the first yellow fever vaccination. The receptors derive from a man aged 18 to 29 who received the YFV17D yellow fever vaccine.

This clonotype has just a few counts. The chain links TRBV9 to TRBJ1-3; no reliable D call. The V gene's germline CDR1 is SGDLS and CDR2 YYNGEE. The CDR3 is 15 amino acids. The V gene lost 0 bases and the J gene lost 0 bases, with 7 bases spanning the gap. The CDR3: CASSVDLNSGNTIYF. The CDR3 DNA reads as TGTGCCAGCAGCGTAGACCTAAACTCTGGAAACACCATATATTTT.

This clonotype was observed a handful of times. One end of the junction does not line up with germline, which may come from a read error. As DNA, the CDR3 is TGTGCCAGCAGCTTAGGTACCACAAAGTCCCCTTTT. Its translation is CASSLGTTKSPF. This chain joins TRBV13 and TRBJ2-3, with unresolved D. This CDR3 has 12 residues. Looked up from germline, CDR1 is PRHDT and CDR2 is FYEKMQ (reference sequence).

This clonotype was detected ten times or more. V and J are TRBV5-4 and TRBJ2-1; possibly TRBD1 or TRBD2 for D (5 bases each). This CDR3 is 16 amino acids long. Trimming pared 4 bases from V and 6 bases from J, leaving 20 bases between. From germline, CDR1 is SGHNT and CDR2 YYREEE (reference sequence). CDR3 region: CASSPAGAAGLNEQFF. CDR3 bases: TGTGCCAGCAGCCCCGCCGGGGCGGCGGGCCTCAATGAGCAGTTCTTC. The full variable domain, its missing parts supplied by reference TRBV5-4 and TRBJ2-1, is ETGVTQSPTHLIKTRGQQVTLRCSSQSGHNTVSWYQQALGQGPQFIFQYYREEENGRGNFPPRFSGLQFPNYSSELNVNALELDDSALYLCASSPAGAAGLNEQFFGPGTRLTVL.

CDR3 residues: CASSRDRQADTQYF. The CDR3 DNA sequence: TGTGCCAGCAGCCGGGACCGCCAGGCAGATACGCAGTATTTT. The V gene is TRBV5-6, the J gene TRBJ2-3; D is possibly TRBD1 or TRBD2 (5 bases each). Germline CDR1 SGHDT, CDR2 YYEEEE. The CDR3 runs to 14 residues. The ends were cut back, 4 bases at V and 4 bases at J, with 13 bases in the middle.

This clonotype came up a few times. The chain recombines TRBV6-2 or TRBV6-3 with TRBJ1-6; D perhaps matches TRBD1 (6 bases). Trimming took off 7 bases at V and 7 bases at J, with 14 bases between the two ends. Germline loops: CDR1 MNHEY, CDR2 SVGEGT. CDR3 length: 14 amino acids. The chain's CDR3 is CASTQAGQNSPLHF. The CDR3 DNA sequence: TGTGCCAGCACCCAAGCCGGACAGAATTCACCCCTCCACTTT.

V gene TRBV4-1 combines with J gene TRBJ2-4; D is uncertain. Germline CDR1 MGHRA, CDR2 YSYEKL. V lost 0 bases and J 8 bases, leaving 20 bases between the germline ends. This CDR3 comprises 17 residues. The CDR3 loop is CASSQDSPGTAEDIQYF. Written as DNA, the CDR3 is TGCGCCAGCAGCCAAGATTCTCCAGGAACTGCCGAGGACATTCAGTACTTC.

The rearrangement uses TRBV20-1 and TRBJ2-2; D gene ambiguous. Germline CDR1 is DFQATT and CDR2 is SNEGSKA (reference sequence). The CDR3 is 13 amino acids. Deletions cut 1 base from V and 7 bases from J, with 10 bases between. The CDR3 sequence is CSARGPLRGELFF. The CDR3 DNA reads TGCAGTGCTAGAGGACCCCTTCGCGGGGAGCTGTTTTTT.

This chain connects TRBV12-3 or TRBV12-4 to TRBJ1-1; 7 nucleotides match TRBD1. CDR3 length: 20 amino acids. V lost 6 bases and J lost 5; bases outside the gene matches: 27. The CDR3 reads CASRHRPLLHRGGSSTEAFF. CDR3 DNA: TGTGCCAGCAGACACCGACCCCTCCTACACAGGGGAGGAAGTTCGACTGAAGCTTTCTTT.

The table lists this clonotype with a few counts. The chain has TRBV7-3 and TRBJ2-5; D uncertain. V was clipped by 2 bases and J by 3 bases, with 7 bases between them. The germline V gene has CDR1 SGHTA and CDR2 FQGTGA. The CDR3 length is 13 residues. The DNA for the CDR3 is TGTGCCAGCAGCTTAGAAAGGGAAGAGACCCAGTACTTC. Residues: CASSLEREETQYF.

The sample holds many counts of this clonotype. This chain joins TRBV5-1 and TRBJ2-4, with 7 bases lining up with TRBD2. Germline V gene sequence: CDR1 SGHRS, CDR2 YFSETQ. V dropped 0 bases and J dropped 6; count of bases not matched to a gene: 6. The CDR3 runs 15 residues. CDR3 in amino acids: CASSLGMAGVNIQYF. CDR3 DNA sequence: TGCGCCAGCAGCTTGGGGATGGCGGGGGTAAACATTCAGTACTTC.

This clonotype showed up just a few times. This CDR3 is CASSQEGDEGGPNQPQHF. The DNA of the CDR3 is TGTGCCAGCAGCCAAGAAGGGGACGAGGGAGGCCCCAATCAGCCCCAGCATTTT. The chain couples TRBV14 to TRBJ1-5; D is possibly TRBD1 (5 bases). The V and J ends lost 0 bases and 3 bases respectively, with 18 bases between them. Germline CDR1 SGHDN, CDR2 FVKESK. This CDR3 spans 18 amino acids.

This clonotype was found a few times. The chain combines TRBV7-9 with TRBJ1-1; a weak D match, TRBD1 (6 bases). CDR1 and CDR2 from the germline V gene are SEHNR and FQNEAQ (reference sequence). This CDR3 spans 15 amino acids. The ends were cut back, 3 bases at V and 3 bases at J, with 14 bases in the middle. This CDR3 reads CASSFKNRGDTEAFF. CDR3 DNA: TGTGCCAGCAGCTTTAAAAATAGGGGGGACACTGAAGCTTTCTTT. The whole variable domain, filled in from reference TRBV7-9 and TRBJ1-1, reads DTGVSQNPRHKITKRGQNVTFRCDPISEHNRLYWYRQTLGQGPEFLTYFQNEAQLEKSRLLSDRFSAERPKGSFSTLEIQRTEQGDSAMYLCASSFKNRGDTEAFFGQGTRLTVV.

There are many counts of this clonotype. This chain uses TRBV7-8 with TRBJ1-5; D is uncertain. CDR3 length: 15 residues. Trimming pared 3 bases from V and 2 bases from J, leaving 11 bases between. Germline CDR1 is SGHVS and CDR2 is FQNEAQ. The DNA for the CDR3 is TGTGCCAGCAGCTTTACGGTCGGGGGCAATCAGCCCCAGCATTTT. This sequence encodes CASSFTVGGNQPQHF.

The rearrangement uses TRBV4-3 and TRBJ1-4; D gene uncertain. Germline V CDR1 and CDR2: LGHNA, YSLEER. This CDR3 spans 15 amino acids. The V gene lost 3 bases and the J gene lost 5 bases, with 13 bases spanning the gap. This chain's CDR3 is CASSQAGVTNEKLFF. The CDR3 DNA reads TGCGCCAGCAGCCAGGCAGGCGTAACGAATGAAAAACTGTTTTTT.

The rearrangement links TRBV18 to TRBJ1-2; D uncertain. V shed 3 bases and J shed 5 bases, with 16 bases lying between them. Germline V gene lookup returns CDR1 KGHSH and CDR2 LQKENI. This CDR3 spans 15 amino acids. The chain's CDR3 is CASSPGRAVGYGYTF. In nucleotides, the CDR3 is TGTGCCAGCTCACCCGGACGGGCGGTCGGGTATGGCTACACCTTC. The entire variable domain, with the rest obtained from reference TRBV18 and TRBJ1-2, is as follows: NAGVMQNPRHLVRRRGQEARLRCSPMKGHSHVYWYRQLPEEGLKFMVYLQKENIIDESGMPKERFSAEFPKEGPSILRIQQVVRGDSAAYFCASSPGRAVGYGYTFGSGTRLTVV.

This clonotype was detected ten times or more. V gene TRBV12-3 or TRBV12-4 combines with J gene TRBJ2-1; D call uncertain. The CDR3 runs to 14 residues. Trimming cost V 1 base and J 8 bases, with 12 bases left between them. Here the CDR3 reads CASSLDHYPDEQFF. The CDR3 DNA reads TGTGCCAGCAGTTTAGACCACTACCCGGATGAGCAGTTCTTC.

In this sample, this clonotype turned up a few times. J is TRBJ2-3 and V is TRBV20-1, with TRBD2 matching 8 bases. The CDR3 is 18 residues long. Germline assignment: CDR1 DFQATT and CDR2 SNEGSKA (reference sequence). The trim removed 3 bases at V and 0 bases at J, leaving 14 bases unmatched. The CDR3: CSASAGAGDASSTDTQYF. The CDR3 DNA reads as TGCAGTGCTAGTGCGGGAGCGGGGGACGCTTCTAGCACAGATACGCAGTATTTT.

The CDR3 coding sequence is TGCGCCAGCAGCTTGGTTCTTGGGACGGAAAAACTGTTTTTT. This gives the protein CASSLVLGTEKLFF. The chain links TRBV5-1 to TRBJ1-4, with D possibly TRBD1 on 5 matching bases. Deletions cut 0 bases from V and 8 bases from J, with 11 bases between. CDR3 size: 14 residues. The germline V gene has CDR1 SGHRS and CDR2 YFSETQ.

The V call is TRBV5-1, the J call TRBJ2-3, with unresolved D. The CDR3 length is 14 residues. Looked up from germline, CDR1 is SGHRS and CDR2 is YFSETQ. The V and J ends lost 7 bases and 2 bases respectively, with 14 bases between them. CDR3 amino acids: CASGALGLTDTQYF. The CDR3 DNA reads as TGCGCCAGCGGCGCCCTAGGTCTCACAGATACGCAGTATTTT. The full variable domain, its missing parts supplied by reference TRBV5-1 and TRBJ2-3, is KAGVTQTPRYLIKTRGQQVTLSCSPISGHRSVSWYQQTPGQGLQFLFEYFSETQRNKGNFPGRFSGRQFSNSRSEMNVSTLELGDSALYLCASGALGLTDTQYFGPGTRLTVL.

This clonotype was picked up a small number of times. This chain joins TRBV13 and TRBJ1-6; 7 bases match TRBD1. V lost 5 bases, J lost 10 bases, and 8 bases stayed unmatched. The CDR3 contains 14 residues. From germline, CDR1 is PRHDT and CDR2 FYEKMQ (reference sequence). The CDR3 DNA sequence: TGTGCCAGCAGCCTCCGGACAGGAAGGTCACCCCTCCACTTT. Protein product: CASSLRTGRSPLHF. The full variable domain, in which reference TRBV13 and TRBJ1-6 provide the parts outside the CDR3, is AAGVIQSPRHLIKEKRETATLKCYPIPRHDTVYWYQQGPGQDPQFLISFYEKMQSDKGSIPDRFSAQQFSDYHSELNMSSLELGDSALYFCASSLRTGRSPLHFGNGTRLTVT.

This sequence joins TRBV5-4 and TRBJ2-5, with TRBD1 matching 11 bases. The V and J ends lost 4 bases and 4 bases, in that order; junction bases with no gene match: 3. The CDR3 loop spans 14 amino acids. The germline V gene encodes CDR1 SGHNT and CDR2 YYREEE (reference sequence). Written as DNA, the CDR3 is TGTGCCAGCAGCCAGGACAGGGGGCGAGAGACCCAGTACTTC. Amino acid sequence: CASSQDRGRETQYF.